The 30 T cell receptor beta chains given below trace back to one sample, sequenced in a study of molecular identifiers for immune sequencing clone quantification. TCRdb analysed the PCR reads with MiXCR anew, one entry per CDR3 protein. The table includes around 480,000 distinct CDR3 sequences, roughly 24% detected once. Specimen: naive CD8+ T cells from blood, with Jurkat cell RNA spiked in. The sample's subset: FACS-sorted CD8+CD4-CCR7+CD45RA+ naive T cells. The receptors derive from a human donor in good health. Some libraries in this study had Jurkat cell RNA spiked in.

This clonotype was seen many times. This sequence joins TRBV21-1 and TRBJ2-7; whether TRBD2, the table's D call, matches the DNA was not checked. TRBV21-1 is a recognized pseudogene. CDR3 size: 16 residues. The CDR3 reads CASSKVLGLTPYEQYF. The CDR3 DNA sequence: TGTGCCAGCAGCAAAGTATTGGGACTGACCCCTTACGAGCAGTACTTC.

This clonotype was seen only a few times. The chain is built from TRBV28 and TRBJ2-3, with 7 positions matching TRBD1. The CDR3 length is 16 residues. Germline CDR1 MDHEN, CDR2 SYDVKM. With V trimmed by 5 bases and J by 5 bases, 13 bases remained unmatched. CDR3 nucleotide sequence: TGTGCCAGCAGTGGCCTAAGGGGGCCTCAGAAAGATACGCAGTATTTT. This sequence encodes CASSGLRGPQKDTQYF.

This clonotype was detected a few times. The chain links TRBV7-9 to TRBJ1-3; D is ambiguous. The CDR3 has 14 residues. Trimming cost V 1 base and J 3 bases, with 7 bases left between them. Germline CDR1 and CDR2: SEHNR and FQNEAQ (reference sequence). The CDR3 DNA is TGTGCCAGCAGCTTAGATGACAATGGAAACACCATATATTTT. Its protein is CASSLDDNGNTIYF.

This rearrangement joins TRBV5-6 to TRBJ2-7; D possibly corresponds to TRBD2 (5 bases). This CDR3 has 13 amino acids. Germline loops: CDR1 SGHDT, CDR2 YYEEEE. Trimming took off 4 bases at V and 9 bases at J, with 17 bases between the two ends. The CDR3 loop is CASSPRPSGVQYF. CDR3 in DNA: TGTGCCAGCAGCCCCAGGCCAAGCGGCGTGCAGTACTTC.

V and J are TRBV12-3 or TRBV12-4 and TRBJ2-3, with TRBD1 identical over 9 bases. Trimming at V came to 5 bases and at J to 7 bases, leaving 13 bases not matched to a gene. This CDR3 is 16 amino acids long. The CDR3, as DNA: TGTGCCAGCAGTGGATACACCGGGACAGGGTCCCATACGCAGTATTTT. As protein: CASSGYTGTGSHTQYF.

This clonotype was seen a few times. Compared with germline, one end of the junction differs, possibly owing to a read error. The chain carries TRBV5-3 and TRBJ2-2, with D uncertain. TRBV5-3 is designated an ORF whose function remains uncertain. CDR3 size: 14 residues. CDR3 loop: CASSLAWGTGELFF. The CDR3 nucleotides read TGTGCCAGCAGCTTGGCCTGGGGTACCGGGGAGCTGTTTTTT.

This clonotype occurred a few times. CDR3 DNA sequence: TGTGCCAGCAGTACTGACAGGGGTTGGGGTGAAGATACGCAGTATTTT. This gives the protein CASSTDRGWGEDTQYF. The J gene is TRBJ2-3, the V gene TRBV6-5, with 8 bases that match TRBD1. The CDR3 is 16 amino acids. Germline lookup yields CDR1 MNHEY and CDR2 SVGAGI. V lost 5 bases to trimming and J lost 5 bases; unmatched junction nucleotides: 12.

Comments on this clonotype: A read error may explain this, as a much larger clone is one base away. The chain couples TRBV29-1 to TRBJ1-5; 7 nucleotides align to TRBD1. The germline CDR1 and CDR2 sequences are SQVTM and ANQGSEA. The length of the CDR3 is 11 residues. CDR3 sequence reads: CSQGGSQLQHF. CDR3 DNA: TGCAGCCAGGGGGGAAGTCAGCTCCAGCATTTT.

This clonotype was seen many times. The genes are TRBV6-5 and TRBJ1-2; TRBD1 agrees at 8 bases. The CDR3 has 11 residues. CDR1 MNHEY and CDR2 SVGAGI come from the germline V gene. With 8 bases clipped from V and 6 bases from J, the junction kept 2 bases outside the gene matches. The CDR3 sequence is CASSGGHGYTF. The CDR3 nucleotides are TGTGCCAGCTCAGGGGGCCATGGCTACACCTTC.

The chain's CDR3 is CASSQGSWEEQYF. CDR3 sequence (DNA): TGCGCCAGCAGCCAAGGGTCGTGGGAAGAGCAGTACTTC. This chain connects TRBV4-3 to TRBJ2-7; D ambiguous. The germline V gene has CDR1 LGHNA and CDR2 YSLEER. V shed 1 base and J shed 7 bases, with 11 bases lying between them. The CDR3 extends over 13 amino acids.

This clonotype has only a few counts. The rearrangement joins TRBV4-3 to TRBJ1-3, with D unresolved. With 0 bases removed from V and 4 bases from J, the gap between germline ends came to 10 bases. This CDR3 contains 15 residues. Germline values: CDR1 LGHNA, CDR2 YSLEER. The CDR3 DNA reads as TGCGCCAGCAGCCAAGATCTATTGATAGGAAACACCATATATTTT. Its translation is CASSQDLLIGNTIYF.

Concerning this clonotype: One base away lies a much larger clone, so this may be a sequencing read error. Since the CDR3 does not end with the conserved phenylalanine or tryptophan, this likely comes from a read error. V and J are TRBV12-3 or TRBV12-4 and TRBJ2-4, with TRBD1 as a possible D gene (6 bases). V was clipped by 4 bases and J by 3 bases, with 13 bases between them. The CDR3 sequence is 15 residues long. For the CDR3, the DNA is TGTGCCAGCAGTTCAACGGACAGTGGCAAAAACATTCAGTACTAC. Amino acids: CASSSTDSGKNIQYY.

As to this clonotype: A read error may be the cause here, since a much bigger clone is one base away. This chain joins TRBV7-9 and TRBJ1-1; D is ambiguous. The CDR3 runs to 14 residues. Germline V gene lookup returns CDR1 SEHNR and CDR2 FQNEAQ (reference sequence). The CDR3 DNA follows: TGTGCCAGCAGCTTAACGTTCGGGAACACTGATGCTTTCTTT. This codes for CASSLTFGNTDAFF.

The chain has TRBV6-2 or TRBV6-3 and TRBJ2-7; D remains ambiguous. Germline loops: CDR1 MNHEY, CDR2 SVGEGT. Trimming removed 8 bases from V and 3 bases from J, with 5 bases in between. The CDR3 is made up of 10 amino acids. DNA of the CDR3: TGTGCCAGCGGAGTCTACGAGCAGTACTTC. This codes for CASGVYEQYF.

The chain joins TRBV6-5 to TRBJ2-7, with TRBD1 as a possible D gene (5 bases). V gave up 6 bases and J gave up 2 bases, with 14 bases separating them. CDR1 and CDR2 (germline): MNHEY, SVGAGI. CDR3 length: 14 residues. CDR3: CASRIWGAAYEQYF. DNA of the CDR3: TGTGCCAGCAGAATATGGGGCGCAGCCTACGAGCAGTACTTC.

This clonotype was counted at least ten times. The CDR3 spells CASSPDRGLGEQYF. Written as DNA, the CDR3 is TGTGCCAGCAGCCCGGACAGGGGGCTTGGCGAGCAGTACTTC. J is TRBJ2-7 and V is TRBV7-9; 11 bases match TRBD1. CDR1 is SEHNR and CDR2 is FQNEAQ in the germline V gene (reference sequence). The CDR3 loop spans 14 amino acids. Trimming cost V 5 bases and J 6 bases; bases outside gene matches: 6.

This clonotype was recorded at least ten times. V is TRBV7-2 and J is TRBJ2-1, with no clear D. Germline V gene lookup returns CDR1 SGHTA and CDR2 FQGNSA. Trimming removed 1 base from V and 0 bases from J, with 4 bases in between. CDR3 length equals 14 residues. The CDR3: CASSLVTSYNEQFF. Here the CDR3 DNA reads TGTGCCAGCAGCTTAGTTACCTCCTACAATGAGCAGTTCTTC.

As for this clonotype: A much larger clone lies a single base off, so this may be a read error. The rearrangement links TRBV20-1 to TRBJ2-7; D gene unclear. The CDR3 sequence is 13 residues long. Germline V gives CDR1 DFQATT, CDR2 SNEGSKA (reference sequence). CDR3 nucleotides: TGCAGTGCTAAGGAAGTTTCCCCCTACGAGCAGCACTTC. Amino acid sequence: CSAKEVSPYEQHF.

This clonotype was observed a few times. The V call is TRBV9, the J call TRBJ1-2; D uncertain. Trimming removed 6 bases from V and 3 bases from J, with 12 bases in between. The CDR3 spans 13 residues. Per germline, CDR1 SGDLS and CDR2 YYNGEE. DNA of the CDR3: TGTGCCAGCACCCCTTCTGGTGACTATGGCTACACCTTC. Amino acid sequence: CASTPSGDYGYTF.

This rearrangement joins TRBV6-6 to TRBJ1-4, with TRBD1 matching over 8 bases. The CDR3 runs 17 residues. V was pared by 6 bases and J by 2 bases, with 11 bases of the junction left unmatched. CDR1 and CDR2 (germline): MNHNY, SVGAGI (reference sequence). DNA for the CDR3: TGTGCCAGCAGCCGACAGGGGACACCTTCTACTAATGAAAAACTGTTTTTT. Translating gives CASSRQGTPSTNEKLFF.

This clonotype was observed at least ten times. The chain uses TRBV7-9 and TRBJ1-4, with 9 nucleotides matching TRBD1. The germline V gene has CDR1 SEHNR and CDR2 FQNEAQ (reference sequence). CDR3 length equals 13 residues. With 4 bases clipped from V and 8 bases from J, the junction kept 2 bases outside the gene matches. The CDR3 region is CASSWTGEEKLFF. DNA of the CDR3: TGTGCCAGCAGCTGGACAGGGGAAGAAAAACTGTTTTTT. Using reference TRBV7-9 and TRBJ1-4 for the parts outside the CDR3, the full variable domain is DTGVSQNPRHKITKRGQNVTFRCDPISEHNRLYWYRQTLGQGPEFLTYFQNEAQLEKSRLLSDRFSAERPKGSFSTLEIQRTEQGDSAMYLCASSWTGEEKLFFGSGTQLSVL.

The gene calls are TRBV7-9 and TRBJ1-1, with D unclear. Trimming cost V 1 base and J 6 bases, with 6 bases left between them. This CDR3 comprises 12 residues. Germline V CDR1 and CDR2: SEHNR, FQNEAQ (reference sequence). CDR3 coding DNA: TGTGCCAGCAGCTTAGGAAACGCTGAAGCTTTCTTT. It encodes CASSLGNAEAFF.

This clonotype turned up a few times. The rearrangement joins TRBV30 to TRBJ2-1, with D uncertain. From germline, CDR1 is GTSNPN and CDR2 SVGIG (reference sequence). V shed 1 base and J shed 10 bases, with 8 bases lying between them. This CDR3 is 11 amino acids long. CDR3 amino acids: CAWSAGLEQFF. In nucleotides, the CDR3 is TGTGCCTGGAGTGCCGGGCTCGAGCAGTTCTTC.

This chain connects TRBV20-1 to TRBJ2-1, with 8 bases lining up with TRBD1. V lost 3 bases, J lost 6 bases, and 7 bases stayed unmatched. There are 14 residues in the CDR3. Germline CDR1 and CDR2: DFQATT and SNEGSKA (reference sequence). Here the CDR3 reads CSASRDRPVNEQFF. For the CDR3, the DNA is TGCAGTGCTAGCCGGGACAGGCCCGTCAATGAGCAGTTCTTC.

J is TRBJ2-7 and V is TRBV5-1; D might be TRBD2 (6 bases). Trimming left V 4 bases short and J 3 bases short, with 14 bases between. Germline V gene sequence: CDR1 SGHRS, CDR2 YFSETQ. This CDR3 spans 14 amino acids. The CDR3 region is CASSGRMGGYEQYF. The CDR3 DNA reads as TGCGCCAGCAGCGGGAGGATGGGGGGCTACGAGCAGTACTTC.

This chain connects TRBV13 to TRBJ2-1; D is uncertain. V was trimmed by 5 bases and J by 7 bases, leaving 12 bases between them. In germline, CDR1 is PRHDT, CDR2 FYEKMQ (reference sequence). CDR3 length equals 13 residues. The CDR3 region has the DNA TGTGCCAGCAGCCCGTTAGGGTCGAATGAGCAGTTCTTC. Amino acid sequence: CASSPLGSNEQFF.

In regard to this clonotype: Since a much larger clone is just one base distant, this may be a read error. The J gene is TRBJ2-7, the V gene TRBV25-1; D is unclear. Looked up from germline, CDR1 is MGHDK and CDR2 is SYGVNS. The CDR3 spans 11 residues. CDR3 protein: CASRTVAERYF. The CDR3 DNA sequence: TGTGCCAGCAGGACCGTAGCTGAGCGGTACTTC.

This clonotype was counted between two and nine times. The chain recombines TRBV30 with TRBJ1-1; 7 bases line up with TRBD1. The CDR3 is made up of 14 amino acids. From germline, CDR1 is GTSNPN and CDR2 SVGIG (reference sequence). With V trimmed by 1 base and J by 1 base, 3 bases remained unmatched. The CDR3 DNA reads TGTGCCTGGAGTGGGGACAGTGAGAACACTGAAGCTTTCTTT. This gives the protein CAWSGDSENTEAFF.

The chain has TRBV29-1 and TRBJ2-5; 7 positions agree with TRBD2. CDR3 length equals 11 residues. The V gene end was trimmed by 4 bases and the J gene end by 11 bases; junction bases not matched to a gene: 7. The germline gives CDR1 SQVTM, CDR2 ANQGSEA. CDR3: CSVVGGGRQYF. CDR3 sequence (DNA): TGCAGCGTTGTTGGGGGGGGACGGCAGTACTTC.

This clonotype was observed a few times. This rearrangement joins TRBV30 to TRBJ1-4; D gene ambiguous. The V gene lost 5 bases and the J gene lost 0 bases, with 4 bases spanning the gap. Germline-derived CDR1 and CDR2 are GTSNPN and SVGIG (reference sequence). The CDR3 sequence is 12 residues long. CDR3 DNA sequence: TGTGCCTGGGGCACAACTAATGAAAAACTGTTTTTT. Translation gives CAWGTTNEKLFF.